These 5 T cell receptor beta chains share one sample of origin, sequenced in a study of blood T cell repertoires in COVID-19. Assay used: immunoSEQ multiplex PCR; TCRdb lists only in-frame clones, some missing. The sample consists of roughly 130,000 clones, 84% of them appearing once. Sequencing used peripheral blood. The receptors were gathered from a woman aged 60-75 years with acute or convalescent COVID-19.

The rearrangement links TRBV29-1 to TRBJ2-7; possibly TRBD1 for D (6 bases). The CDR3 length is 12 residues. The germline gives CDR1 SQVTM, CDR2 ANQGSEA. Between the trimmed V and J ends, which lost 2 bases and 5 bases, there was a span of 10 bases. CDR3 amino acids: CSVESGGDEQYF. CDR3 DNA sequence: TGCAGCGTTGAATCTGGGGGCGACGAGCAGTACTTC.

The gene calls are TRBV25-1 and TRBJ1-2; 9 nucleotides line up with TRBD1. The CDR3 spans 16 residues. Germline trimming cut 1 base from V and 7 bases from J; bases unmatched to any gene: 10. CDR1 and CDR2 from the germline V gene are MGHDK and SYGVNS. For the CDR3, the DNA is TGTGCCAGCAGTGAATTAGTCGGACAGGGGAAGGCTGGCTACACCTTC. Protein product: CASSELVGQGKAGYTF.

This clone has only one observation. This chain uses TRBV4-1 with TRBJ2-7; TRBD1 aligns across 8 bases. V lost 1 base, J lost 5 bases, and 7 bases stayed unmatched. Per germline, CDR1 MGHRA and CDR2 YSYEKL. This CDR3 has 15 residues. The CDR3 is CASSQGWTGRNEQYF. The CDR3 DNA follows: TGCGCCAGCAGCCAAGGCTGGACAGGGAGGAACGAGCAGTACTTC.

This clone occurred once. The rearrangement joins TRBV3-1 (or the pseudogene TRBV3-2) to TRBJ2-3; 7 nucleotides agree with TRBD1. Per germline, CDR1 LGHDT and CDR2 YNNKEL (reference sequence). The J segment lost 4 bases and the V segment lost 1 base, leaving 11 bases of the junction unmatched. The CDR3 contains 17 residues. Written as DNA, the CDR3 is TGTGCCAGCAGCCAAGGGGCCCGGGACAGTCCCTCAGATACGCAGTATTTT. Translated: CASSQGARDSPSDTQYF.

V is TRBV7-3 and J is TRBJ2-1; weak D call: TRBD1 (7 bases). The CDR3 loop spans 14 amino acids. CDR1 and CDR2 (germline): SGHTA, FQGTGA. V lost 6 bases, J lost 11 bases, and 20 bases lay in between. CDR3 in amino acids: CASSSGGQGPKQFF. For the CDR3, the DNA is TGTGCCAGCAGTTCAGGGGGGCAGGGCCCAAAGCAGTTCTTC.